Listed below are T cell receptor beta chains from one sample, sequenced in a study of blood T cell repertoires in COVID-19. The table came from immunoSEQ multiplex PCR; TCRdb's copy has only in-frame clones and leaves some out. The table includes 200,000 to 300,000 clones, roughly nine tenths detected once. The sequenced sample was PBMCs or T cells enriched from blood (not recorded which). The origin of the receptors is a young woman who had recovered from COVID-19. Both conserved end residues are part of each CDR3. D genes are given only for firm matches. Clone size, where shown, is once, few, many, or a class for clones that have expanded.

CASSYPLAAQETQYF | TGTGCCAGCAGTTACCCCCTAGCGGCCCAAGAGACCCAGTACTTC | TRBJ2-5 | TRBD2 | NA | TRBV6-8
CASSTGTELTEAFF | TGTGCCAGCAGCACTGGGACAGAACTCACTGAAGCTTTCTTT | TRBJ1-1 | TRBD1 | NA | TRBV5-4
CASSRSTGTGAYGYTF | TGTGCCAGTAGTCGCTCTACCGGGACAGGGGCCTATGGCTACACCTTC | TRBJ1-2 | TRBD1 | NA | TRBV19
CASSLQRTRETQYF | TGTGCCAGCAGCTTACAGCGGACTCGGGAGACCCAGTACTTC | TRBJ2-5 | NA | NA | TRBV11-2
CASSVAPDTEAFF | TGTGCCAGCAGCGTAGCCCCTGACACTGAAGCTTTCTTT | TRBJ1-1 | NA | once | TRBV9
CAWYQSPGSGNTIYF | TGTGCCTGGTACCAGAGCCCGGGCTCTGGAAACACCATATATTTT | TRBJ1-3 | NA | NA | TRBV30
CASSSTGLAAPYEQYF | TGTGCCAGCAGTTCGACGGGACTAGCGGCCCCCTACGAGCAGTACTTC | TRBJ2-7 | TRBD2 | NA | TRBV6-5
CASSLFISGTEAFF | TGTGCCAGCAGCCTATTTATCTCGGGCACTGAAGCTTTCTTT | TRBJ1-1 | NA | NA | TRBV3-1/TRBV3-2
CASSRLAGANTGELFF | TGTGCCAGCAGTCGATTAGCGGGGGCGAACACCGGGGAGCTGTTTTTT | TRBJ2-2 | TRBD2 | NA | TRBV6-6
CSVEDFQYEQYF | TGCAGCGTTGAAGATTTCCAATACGAGCAGTACTTC | TRBJ2-7 | NA | NA | TRBV29-1
CASSSAGLQETQYF | TGCGCCAGCAGTTCAGCGGGACTCCAAGAGACCCAGTACTTC | TRBJ2-5 | TRBD2 | NA | TRBV5-1
CASSTTDRFSYEQYF | TGTGCCAGCAGCACGACGGACAGGTTCTCCTACGAGCAGTACTTC | TRBJ2-7 | TRBD1 | once | TRBV3-1/TRBV3-2
CASSMYANSNQPQHF | TGTGCCAGTAGTATGTATGCTAATAGCAATCAGCCCCAGCATTTT | TRBJ1-5 | NA | NA | TRBV19
CASSLTGGRYEQYF | TGTGCCAGCAGCTTAACGGGAGGTCGCTACGAGCAGTACTTC | TRBJ2-7 | TRBD2 | NA | TRBV7-9
CASSLGAGYTF | TGTGCCAGCAGCTTGGGGGCGGGCTACACCTTC | TRBJ1-2 | NA | NA | TRBV5-4
CSAFSSEQFF | TGCAGTGCCTTCTCCAGTGAGCAGTTCTTC | TRBJ2-1 | NA | NA | TRBV20-1
CASSHSGTGEYEQYF | TGCGCCAGCAGCCACTCCGGGACAGGGGAATACGAGCAGTACTTC | TRBJ2-7 | TRBD1 | few | TRBV4-3
CASSRDRSYNEQFF | TGTGCCAGCAGTCGGGACAGGAGCTACAATGAGCAGTTCTTC | TRBJ2-1 | TRBD1 | NA | TRBV13
CASLYGGAMNTEAFF | TGTGCCAGTCTCTACGGGGGGGCGATGAACACTGAAGCTTTCTTT | TRBJ1-1 | NA | once | TRBV19
CASSQSIGRSYEQYF | TGTGCCAGCAGCCAGTCGATCGGGAGGAGCTACGAGCAGTACTTC | TRBJ2-7 | TRBD2 | NA | TRBV25-1
CASSLMVAYGYTF | TGTGCCAGCAGCTTAATGGTAGCCTATGGCTACACCTTC | TRBJ1-2 | NA | NA | TRBV5-4
CASTGYTEAFF | TGTGCCAGCACAGGGTACACTGAAGCTTTCTTT | TRBJ1-1 | NA | NA | TRBV28
CSASLQRQRFDGAKNIQYF | TGCAGTGCTAGTTTACAACGACAGCGCTTTGACGGAGCCAAAAACATTCAGTACTTC | TRBJ2-4 | NA | once | TRBV20-1
CASSVARVVNTEAFF | TGTGCCAGCAGCGTCGCCAGGGTGGTGAACACTGAAGCTTTCTTT | TRBJ1-1 | NA | NA | TRBV5-6
CASSVEGGGGQPQHF | TGTGCCAGCAGCGTAGAGGGAGGGGGTGGCCAGCCCCAGCATTTT | TRBJ1-5 | NA | NA | TRBV9
CASSRTGPGAYNEQFF | TGCGCCAGCAGTCGGACGGGGCCGGGGGCCTACAATGAGCAGTTCTTC | TRBJ2-1 | NA | NA | TRBV5-1
CASSQANGGAYGYTF | TGCGCCAGCAGCCAAGCCAATGGCGGTGCCTATGGCTACACCTTC | TRBJ1-2 | NA | NA | TRBV4-3
CASSPDRGGNQPQHF | TGTGCCAGCAGCCCTGACAGGGGTGGCAATCAGCCCCAGCATTTT | TRBJ1-5 | TRBD1 | NA | TRBV7-9
CASSIRTGGGSYEQYF | TGTGCCAGCAGCATACGGACAGGGGGAGGGTCCTACGAGCAGTACTTC | TRBJ2-7 | TRBD1 | NA | TRBV7-2
CACRGWGGRDTEAFF | TGTGCCTGCCGGGGATGGGGAGGGCGCGACACTGAAGCTTTCTTT | TRBJ1-1 | NA | NA | TRBV30
CASSQLGDGYTQYF | TGCGCCAGCAGCCAATTAGGGGATGGTTATACGCAGTATTTT | TRBJ2-3 | NA | NA | TRBV4-3
CASSRGGQGVGYTF | TGTGCCAGCAGTCGCGGGGGACAGGGGGTTGGCTACACCTTC | TRBJ1-2 | TRBD1 | NA | TRBV6-5
CASSLGPTTGYEQYF | TGTGCCAGCAGCTTGGGACCGACAACTGGTTACGAGCAGTACTTC | TRBJ2-7 | NA | NA | TRBV5-4
CASSPGGPVGETQYF | TGCGCCAGCAGCCCGGGGGGGCCCGTCGGGGAGACCCAGTACTTC | TRBJ2-5 | TRBD2 | NA | TRBV5-1
CASSKAEGGWWTDTQYF | TGTGCCAGCAGCAAAGCTGAGGGAGGCTGGTGGACAGATACGCAGTATTTT | TRBJ2-3 | NA | NA | TRBV21-1
CASRVQANYGYTF | TGTGCCAGCAGGGTACAGGCTAACTATGGCTACACCTTC | TRBJ1-2 | NA | NA | TRBV2
CASGGTREPQHF | TGTGCCAGCGGGGGGACTAGGGAGCCCCAGCATTTT | TRBJ1-5 | NA | NA | TRBV2
CASSLVEGSDTQYF | TGCGCCAGCAGCTTGGTAGAGGGCTCAGATACGCAGTATTTT | TRBJ2-3 | NA | NA | TRBV5-1
CASSLNPIGEGGQSPLHF | TGTGCCAGCAGCTTAAATCCAATAGGGGAAGGGGGACAATCACCCCTCCACTTT | TRBJ1-6 | NA | NA | TRBV7-3
CASSLAGTGEETQYF | TGTGCCAGCAGCTTAGCGGGGACTGGCGAAGAGACCCAGTACTTC | TRBJ2-5 | NA | NA | TRBV7-2
CASSLGAGHGTGELFF | TGTGCCAGCAGCTTAGGAGCAGGGCACGGGACCGGGGAGCTGTTTTTT | TRBJ2-2 | NA | NA | TRBV7-9
CASRAENTGELFF | TGCGCCAGCAGGGCGGAGAACACCGGGGAGCTGTTTTTT | TRBJ2-2 | NA | NA | TRBV10-1
CASSLSQGFYSYEQYF | TGTGCCAGCAGTTTATCGCAGGGATTCTACTCCTACGAGCAGTACTTC | TRBJ2-7 | NA | NA | TRBV27
CASSLQGVVGSEAFF | TGTGCCAGTAGTTTACAGGGCGTGGTAGGGTCTGAAGCTTTCTTT | TRBJ1-1 | NA | NA | TRBV19
CAISEGQVISGANVLTF | TGTGCCATCAGTGAGGGACAGGTGATCTCTGGGGCCAACGTCCTGACTTTC | TRBJ2-6 | TRBD1 | NA | TRBV10-3
CASSWTGTGYTF | TGCGCCAGCAGCTGGACAGGGACGGGCTACACCTTC | TRBJ1-2 | TRBD1 | NA | TRBV5-1
CASRSGNNEQFF | TGTGCCAGCCGATCAGGGAACAATGAGCAGTTCTTC | TRBJ2-1 | NA | NA | TRBV24-1
CASRPGTGAYNEQFF | TGTGCCAGCAGGCCAGGGACAGGGGCCTACAATGAGCAGTTCTTC | TRBJ2-1 | TRBD1 | NA | TRBV2
CSVAQGQETQYF | TGCAGCGTTGCCCAGGGCCAAGAGACCCAGTACTTC | TRBJ2-5 | NA | NA | TRBV29-1
CASSKGPSGVGNTIYF | TGTGCCAGCAGCAAAGGTCCCTCGGGAGTTGGAAACACCATATATTTT | TRBJ1-3 | NA | NA | TRBV5-4
CASSDLPREGPQMSQYF | TGTGCCAGCAGCGATCTTCCGCGGGAGGGTCCCCAGATGTCGCAGTATTTT | TRBJ2-3 | TRBD2 | NA | TRBV5-8
CASSQGQGSFEQYF | TGCGCCAGCAGCCAGGGTCAGGGATCATTCGAGCAGTACTTC | TRBJ2-7 | NA | NA | TRBV4-1
CARSLGGTRKNTGELFF | TGTGCCAGAAGCTTGGGTGGGACTAGGAAGAACACCGGGGAGCTGTTTTTT | TRBJ2-2 | TRBD2 | NA | TRBV5-3
CASSLDGRAHNEQFF | TGTGCCAGCAGCTTGGACGGGAGGGCCCACAATGAGCAGTTCTTC | TRBJ2-1 | TRBD2 | NA | TRBV5-4
CASSFVRGDYGYTF | TGTGCCAGCAGCTTCGTCAGGGGGGACTATGGCTACACCTTC | TRBJ1-2 | TRBD1 | NA | TRBV5-4